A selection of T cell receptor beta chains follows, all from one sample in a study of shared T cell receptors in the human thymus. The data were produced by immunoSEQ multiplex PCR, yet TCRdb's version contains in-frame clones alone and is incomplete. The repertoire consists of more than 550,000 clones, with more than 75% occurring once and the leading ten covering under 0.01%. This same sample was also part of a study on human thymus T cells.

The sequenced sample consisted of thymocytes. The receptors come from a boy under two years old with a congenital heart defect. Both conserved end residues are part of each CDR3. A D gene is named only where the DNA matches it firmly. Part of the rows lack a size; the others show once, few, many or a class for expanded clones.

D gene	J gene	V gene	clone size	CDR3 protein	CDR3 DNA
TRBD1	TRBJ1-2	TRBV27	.	CASSYDREKGYTF	TGTGCCAGCAGTTACGACAGGGAAAAGGGCTACACCTTC
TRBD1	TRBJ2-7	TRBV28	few	CASSLLQGWVGEQYF	TGTGCCAGCAGTTTACTACAGGGGTGGGTGGGCGAGCAGTACTTC
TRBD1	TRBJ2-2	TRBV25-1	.	CASKRRDSGGELFF	TGTGCCAGCAAAAGAAGGGACAGCGGCGGGGAGCTGTTTTTT
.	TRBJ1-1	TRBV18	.	CASSPPRGVSAFF	TGTGCCAGCTCACCACCGCGGGGGGTCTCAGCTTTCTTT
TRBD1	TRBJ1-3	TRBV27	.	CASSPGARDSVNTIYF	TGTGCCAGCAGTCCCGGGGCCCGGGACAGTGTAAACACCATATATTTT
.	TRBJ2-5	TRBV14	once	CASSQDRGSGKGETQYF	TGTGCCAGCAGCCAAGATCGAGGGTCTGGGAAAGGAGAGACCCAGTACTTC
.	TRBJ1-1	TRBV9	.	CASSVGAGASNTEAFF	TGTGCCAGCAGCGTAGGGGCAGGGGCATCGAACACTGAAGCTTTCTTT
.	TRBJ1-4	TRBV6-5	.	CASSPGFTNEKLFF	TGTGCCAGCAGTCCAGGGTTTACTAATGAAAAACTGTTTTTT
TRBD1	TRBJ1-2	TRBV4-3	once	CASSQGRTGIQDGYTF	TGCGCCAGCAGCCAAGGGAGGACAGGGATTCAGGATGGCTACACCTTC
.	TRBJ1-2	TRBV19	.	CASSMAQANYGYTF	TGTGCCAGTAGTATGGCTCAGGCTAACTATGGCTACACCTTC
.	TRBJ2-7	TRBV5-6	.	CASSFNLDPPSGCEQYF	TGTGCCAGCAGCTTCAACCTCGACCCCCCGTCAGGCTGCGAGCAGTACTTC
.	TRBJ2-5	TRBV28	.	CASSLRGETQYF	TGTGCCAGCAGTTTACGCGGGGAGACCCAGTACTTC
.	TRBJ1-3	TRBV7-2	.	CASSHRSSSGNTIYF	TGTGCCAGCAGCCATAGGTCTAGCTCTGGAAACACCATATATTTT
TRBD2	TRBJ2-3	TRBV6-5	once	CASTPTSGSTDTQYF	TGTGCCAGCACCCCGACTAGCGGGAGCACAGATACGCAGTATTTT
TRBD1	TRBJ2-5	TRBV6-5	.	CATRQGWETQYF	TGTGCCACCAGACAGGGGTGGGAGACCCAGTACTTC
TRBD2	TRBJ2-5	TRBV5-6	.	CASSLVSGRIQETQYF	TGTGCCAGCAGCTTGGTGAGCGGGAGAATCCAAGAGACCCAGTACTTC
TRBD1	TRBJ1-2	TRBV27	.	CASSPGQGYGYTF	TGTGCCAGCAGTCCAGGACAGGGGTATGGCTACACCTTC
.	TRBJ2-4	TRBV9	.	CASSNRPGPKNIQYF	TGTGCCAGCAGTAACAGGCCCGGACCCAAAAACATTCAGTACTTC
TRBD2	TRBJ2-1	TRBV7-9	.	CASSLVLAGYNEQFF	TGTGCCAGCAGCTTAGTACTAGCGGGTTACAATGAGCAGTTCTTC
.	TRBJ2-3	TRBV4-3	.	CASSQEAGITDTQYF	TGCGCCAGCAGCCAAGAGGCGGGGATCACAGATACGCAGTATTTT
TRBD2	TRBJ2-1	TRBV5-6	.	CASSPSGTLYNEQFF	TGTGCCAGCAGCCCGAGCGGGACCCTTTACAATGAGCAGTTCTTC
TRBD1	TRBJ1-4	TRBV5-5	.	CASSRDSPNEKLFF	TGTGCCAGCAGCCGGGACAGCCCTAATGAAAAACTGTTTTTT
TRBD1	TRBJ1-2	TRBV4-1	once	CASSQDYRQGEYGYTF	TGCGCCAGCAGCCAAGATTACCGACAGGGCGAGTATGGCTACACCTTC
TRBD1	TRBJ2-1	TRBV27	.	CASSLSRTGSYNEQFF	TGTGCCAGCAGTTTATCCAGGACAGGGAGTTACAATGAGCAGTTCTTC
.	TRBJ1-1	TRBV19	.	CASTFGEGGPFTEAFF	TGTGCCAGTACCTTTGGCGAGGGAGGCCCCTTCACTGAAGCTTTCTTT
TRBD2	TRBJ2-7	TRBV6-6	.	CASRLTSGSEQYF	TGTGCCAGCAGGCTTACTAGCGGGAGTGAGCAGTACTTC
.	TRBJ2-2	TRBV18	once	CASSPPRQTTNTGELFF	TGTGCCAGCTCACCACCGAGGCAGACCACGAACACCGGGGAGCTGTTTTTT
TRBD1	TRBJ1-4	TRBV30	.	CAWSGQGDNEKLFF	TGTGCCTGGAGCGGTCAGGGGGATAATGAAAAACTGTTTTTT
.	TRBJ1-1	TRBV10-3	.	CAISLQGGAAFF	TGTGCCATCAGCCTACAGGGAGGGGCAGCTTTCTTT
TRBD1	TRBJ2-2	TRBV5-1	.	CASSLADRANTGELFF	TGCGCCAGCAGCTTGGCGGACAGGGCTAACACCGGGGAGCTGTTTTTT
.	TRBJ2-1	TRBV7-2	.	CASSNQDLNNEQFF	TGTGCCAGCAGCAACCAGGACTTAAACAATGAGCAGTTCTTC
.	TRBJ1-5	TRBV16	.	CASSQSGGKQPQHF	TGTGCCAGCAGCCAATCCGGGGGGAAGCAGCCCCAGCATTTT
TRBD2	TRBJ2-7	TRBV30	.	CAWSNRGLAGESSYEQYF	TGTGCCTGGAGTAATCGGGGACTAGCGGGCGAAAGCTCCTACGAGCAGTACTTC
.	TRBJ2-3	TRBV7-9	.	CASSLESPKGGTDTQYF	TGTGCCAGCAGCTTAGAATCGCCTAAGGGGGGCACAGATACGCAGTATTTT
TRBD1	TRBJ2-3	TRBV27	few	CASRTGQGLAMLSTQYF	TGTGCCAGCCGAACTGGACAGGGTTTGGCTATGTTGTCTACGCAGTATTTT
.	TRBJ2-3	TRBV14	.	CASSLLGSDTQYF	TGTGCCAGCAGCTTACTAGGTTCAGATACGCAGTATTTT
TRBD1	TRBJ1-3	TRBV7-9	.	CASSPYWGDSPGSGNTIYF	TGTGCCAGCAGCCCCTATTGGGGGGACAGCCCTGGCTCTGGAAACACCATATATTTT
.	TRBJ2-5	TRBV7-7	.	CASSLRGTSTQYF	TGTGCCAGCAGCTTACGCGGGACCTCGACCCAGTACTTC
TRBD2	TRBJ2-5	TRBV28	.	CASSFRRREQYF	TGTGCCAGCAGTTTTCGGCGGCGGGAGCAGTACTTC
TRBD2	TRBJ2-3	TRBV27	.	CASSLVTSGWITTDTQYF	TGTGCCAGCAGTTTAGTGACTAGCGGGTGGATAACCACAGATACGCAGTATTTT
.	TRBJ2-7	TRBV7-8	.	CASSSRVTVPYEQYF	TGTGCCAGCAGCAGTAGAGTTACAGTTCCCTACGAGCAGTACTTC
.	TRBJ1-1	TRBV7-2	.	CASSLAVRGSPTEAFF	TGTGCCAGCAGCTTAGCGGTTAGGGGGTCCCCCACTGAAGCTTTCTTT